This TCR beta chain was identified during a study of regulatory T cells in long-lasting Graves disease. Study-wide results and limits: Persistent disease showed a preference for TRBV28, TRBJ1-2 and TRBJ2-5.

Time point defined: newly diagnosed GD, antithyroid drugs for less than 3 months. Construction of the TCR library relied on RNA isolated from PBMCs. Clinicians diagnosed Graves' disease using American Thyroid Association guidelines. In germline, CDR1 is DFQATT, CDR2 SNEGSKA (reference sequence). This CDR3 spans 13 amino acids. The V gene lost 4 bases and the J gene lost 1 base, with 10 bases spanning the gap. The authors built TCR beta libraries using iRepertoire HTBI primers and Arm-PCR of CDR3 regions. One entry per CDR3 protein, called by TCRdb with MiXCR from the multiplex PCR reads. The sample contains 360,000 or so distinct CDR3 sequences, 12% of which appear only once. This clonotype was picked up a small number of times. The antigen remains unidentified. This sample also appeared in a second study, on T cells in Graves' hyperthyroidism and ophthalmopathy. As reported in that work: When ophthalmopathy did not progress within 18 months, Graves' hyperthyroidism was considered stable. In blood, most of the thyroid clonotypes expanded above 0.001 were also present.

The specimen comprised peripheral blood mononuclear cells (PBMCs), sampled at new diagnosis, from a patient treated with antithyroid drugs. The chain couples TRBV20-1 to TRBJ1-1; the D gene is possibly TRBD1 (6 bases). The clonotype originates from a woman between 18 and 29 years old with Graves disease. The CDR3 DNA reads as TGCAGTGCTATCACAGGGAAGAACACTGAAGCTTTCTTT. It codes for CSAITGKNTEAFF.